Below, 5 T cell receptor beta chains from the same sample are listed, as sequenced in a study of cytomegalovirus exposure and HLA in healthy donors. PCR primers comprised 60 Vbeta and 13 Jbeta primers. The data were produced by immunoSEQ multiplex PCR, yet TCRdb's version contains in-frame clones alone and is incomplete. The sample shows some 140,000 clones, roughly 80% of them seen only once. Specimen: PBMCs. The receptors shown here come from a man aged 25 to 45 in good health and CMV-seropositive.

This clone was recorded once. The rearrangement links TRBV7-9 to TRBJ1-5; D perhaps matches TRBD1 (5 bases). V gave up 1 base and J gave up 0 bases, with 7 bases separating them. The CDR3 extends over 15 amino acids. Germline values: CDR1 SEHNR, CDR2 FQNEAQ (reference sequence). Here the CDR3 reads CASSLGDSSNQPQHF. The CDR3 DNA follows: TGTGCCAGCAGCTTAGGTGACAGTAGCAATCAGCCCCAGCATTTT.

The CDR3 DNA is TGTGCCAGCAGTGAAGTGGACAGGGGTGGTGAAAAACTGTTTTTT. This encodes CASSEVDRGGEKLFF. The rearrangement links TRBV6-1 to TRBJ1-4, with 9 bases matching TRBD1. The V gene end was trimmed by 1 base and the J gene end by 7 bases; junction bases not matched to a gene: 4. CDR1 and CDR2 (germline): MNHNS, SASEGT. The CDR3 spans 15 residues.

The rearrangement links TRBV30 to TRBJ1-1; D might be TRBD1 (6 bases). CDR3 length equals 13 residues. V gave up 2 bases and J gave up 1 base, with 8 bases separating them. Germline V lookup: CDR1 GTSNPN, CDR2 SVGIG (reference sequence). CDR3 nucleotide sequence: TGTGCCTGGAGTCGACAGGCGAACACTGAAGCTTTCTTT. It is translated as CAWSRQANTEAFF.

The gene calls are TRBV7-2 and TRBJ2-7; TRBD1 is a possible D gene (6 bases). Germline-derived CDR1 and CDR2 are SGHTA and FQGNSA. Trimming took off 5 bases at V and 3 bases at J, with 17 bases between the two ends. There are 15 residues in the CDR3. The CDR3 loop is CASSVDGQRIYEQYF. Here the CDR3 DNA reads TGTGCCAGCAGCGTCGACGGACAGAGGATCTACGAGCAGTACTTC.

This chain connects TRBV4-3 to TRBJ2-3; TRBD2 might be the D (6 bases). CDR1 is LGHNA and CDR2 is YSLEER in the germline V gene. V was cut by 4 bases and J by 6 bases, with 17 bases left in between. The CDR3 consists of 15 residues. In DNA form, the CDR3 reads TGCGCCAGCAGCCTCACTAGCAGTTCAGGGGATACGCAGTATTTT. It translates to CASSLTSSSGDTQYF.